This T cell receptor (beta chain) stems from a study of T cell repertoires in cytomegalovirus infection (dated by TCRdb to about 2019). Some background on the complete study: Donor HLA type was relevant to the analysis, because carriage of CMV infection together with the matching HLA type was indicated by public TCR beta signatures. Overall study outcomes, separate from this receptor: The ex vivo response was dominated by HLA-C-restricted CMV-specific TCR beta clonotypes, which also provided the single most frequent clonotype in two of eight donors. Cumulative frequency of public TCR beta family members discriminated carriers of CMV infection plus the relevant HLA type in this cohort and an independent 352-donor cohort.

V loses 5 bases, J loses 2 bases, and the germline ends lie 7 bases apart. The germline V gene encodes CDR1 DFQATT and CDR2 SNEGSKA (reference sequence). The CDR3 spans 13 residues, from the cysteine through the phenylalanine. CDR3 DNA is the only sequence kept; it has 39 bases, read in frame from the first base. The reads were generated on an Illumina HiSeq 1500. Through fastp at Q25 and MiXCR, TCRdb rebuilt clones from the public reads, retaining in-frame beta chains. Every CDR3 protein is listed once, alongside the most common genes and DNA of its rows. This sample gives some 250,000 distinct CDR3 sequences in total; roughly 9% of them show up just once. Jointly, the top ten make up roughly 16% of the sample. This clonotype was detected a few times. Its cognate antigen has yet to be identified. Base qualities are missing; no much larger clone stands one base away.

The V gene is TRBV20-1 and the J gene is TRBJ2-6; no D gene is confidently identified. The sequence was obtained from a human donor in good health (CMV status not recorded). Some clones in this sample may be carry-over from other donors' samples. The sequenced sample consisted of PBMCs. The CDR3 protein sequence reads: CSAPIPGANVLTF. The sequenced DNA is TGCAGTGCTCCTATTCCTGGGGCCAACGTCCTGACTTTC.